This entry lists 4 T cell receptor beta chains sequenced from one sample in a study of T-cell reconstitution after alpha-beta-depleted transplantation in children. Unique molecular identifiers were incorporated into the prepared TCRbeta library. Via MiXCR, TCRdb re-called the PCR reads, giving one row per CDR3 protein. The data show over 200,000 distinct CDR3 sequences, about a sixth seen once. Sequenced material: PBMCs, mostly from graft donor cells, taken 360 days after TCRalphabeta/CD19-depleted stem cell transplant. Receptors were obtained from a male patient aged 2-15 years who had a stem cell transplant for acute lymphoblastic leukemia, so the T cells may come from the graft donor.

The chain employs TRBV11-3 and TRBJ1-1; a possible D gene is TRBD1 (5 bases). The germline V and J ends were trimmed by 1 base and 11 bases, with 20 bases remaining between them. The germline gives CDR1 SGHNT, CDR2 YENEEA. This CDR3 spans 15 amino acids. The CDR3 sequence: CASSLAYPTPGSAFF. CDR3 DNA: TGTGCCAGCAGCTTAGCCTACCCCACCCCAGGGTCGGCTTTCTTT.

This clonotype was seen repeatedly, ten times or more. The gene calls are TRBV12-3 or TRBV12-4 and TRBJ1-1; tentative D call: TRBD1 (5 bases). The germline V and J ends were trimmed by 3 bases and 4 bases, with 9 bases remaining between them. This CDR3 has 13 residues. Written as DNA, the CDR3 is TGTGCCAGCAGTTTCGGGGGGGGCACTGAAGCTTTCTTT. Its protein is CASSFGGGTEAFF.

The chain joins TRBV30 to TRBJ1-5; possibly TRBD1 for D (6 bases). The V end lost 2 bases, the J end lost 3 bases, and 11 bases lay between the germline ends. This CDR3 is built from 14 residues. CDR1 and CDR2 from the germline V gene are GTSNPN and SVGIG (reference sequence). CDR3 residues: CAWSLGQFNQPQHF. In DNA form, the CDR3 reads TGTGCCTGGAGTCTTGGACAGTTCAATCAGCCCCAGCATTTT.

The V and J genes are TRBV12-3 or TRBV12-4 and TRBJ2-3; D gene unclear. The CDR3 runs 15 residues. Trimming shortened V by 2 bases and J by 4 bases, and 13 bases separated the two germline ends. The CDR3 loop is CASSLLGPSADTQYF. The CDR3 nucleotides read TGTGCCAGCAGTTTACTGGGCCCCTCGGCAGATACGCAGTATTTT.